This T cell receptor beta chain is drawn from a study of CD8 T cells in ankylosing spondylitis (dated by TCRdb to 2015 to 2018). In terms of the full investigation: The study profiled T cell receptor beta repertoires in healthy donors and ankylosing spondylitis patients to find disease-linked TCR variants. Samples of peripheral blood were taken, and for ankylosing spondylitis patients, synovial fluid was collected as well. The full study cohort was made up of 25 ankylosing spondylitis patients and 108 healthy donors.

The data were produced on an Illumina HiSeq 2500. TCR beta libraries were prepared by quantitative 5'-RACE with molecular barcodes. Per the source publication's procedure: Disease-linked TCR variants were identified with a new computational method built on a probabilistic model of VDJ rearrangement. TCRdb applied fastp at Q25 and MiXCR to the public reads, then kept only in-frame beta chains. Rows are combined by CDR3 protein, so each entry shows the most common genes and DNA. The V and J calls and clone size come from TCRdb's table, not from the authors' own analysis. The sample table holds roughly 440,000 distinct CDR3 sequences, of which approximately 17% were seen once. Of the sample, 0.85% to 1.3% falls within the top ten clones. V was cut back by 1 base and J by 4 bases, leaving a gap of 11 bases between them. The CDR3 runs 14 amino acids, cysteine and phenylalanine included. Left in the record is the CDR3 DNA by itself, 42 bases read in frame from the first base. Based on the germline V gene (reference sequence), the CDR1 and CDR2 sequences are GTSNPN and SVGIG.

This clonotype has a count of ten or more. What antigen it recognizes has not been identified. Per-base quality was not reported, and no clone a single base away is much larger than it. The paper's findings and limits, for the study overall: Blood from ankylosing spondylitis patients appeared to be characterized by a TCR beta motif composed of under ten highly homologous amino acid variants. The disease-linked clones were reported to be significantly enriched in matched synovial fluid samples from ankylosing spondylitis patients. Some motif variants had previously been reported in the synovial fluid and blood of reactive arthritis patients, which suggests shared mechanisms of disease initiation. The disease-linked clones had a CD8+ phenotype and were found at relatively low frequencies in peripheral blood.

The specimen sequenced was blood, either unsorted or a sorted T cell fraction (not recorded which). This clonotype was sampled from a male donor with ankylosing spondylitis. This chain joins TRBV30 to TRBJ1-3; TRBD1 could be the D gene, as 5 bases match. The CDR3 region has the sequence CAWSGNRKGNTIYF. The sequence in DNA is TGTGCCTGGAGTGGAAACAGGAAAGGAAACACCATATATTTT.